Shown below are 10 T cell receptor beta chains from a single sample sequenced in a study of response to subunit inactivated influenza vaccine. TCRdb analysed the RT-PCR reads with MiXCR anew, one entry per CDR3 protein. This table holds roughly 760,000 distinct CDR3 sequences, 21% found once. Sequenced here: PBMCs from blood, sampled more than 4 days after vaccination. The receptors come from a man between 45 and 60 years old who received an inactivated influenza vaccine.

The V and J genes are TRBV5-1 and TRBJ2-2; maybe TRBD2 (6 bases). This CDR3 comprises 14 residues. V lost 4 bases, J lost 4 bases, and 11 bases lay in between. CDR1 and CDR2 from the germline V gene are SGHRS and YFSETQ. The CDR3 DNA reads as TGCGCCAGCAGCCCGATGGAGGGCACCGGGGAGCTGTTTTTT. Residues: CASSPMEGTGELFF. The variable domain in full, with the rest retrieved from reference TRBV5-1 and TRBJ2-2, is KAGVTQTPRYLIKTRGQQVTLSCSPISGHRSVSWYQQTPGQGLQFLFEYFSETQRNKGNFPGRFSGRQFSNSRSEMNVSTLELGDSALYLCASSPMEGTGELFFGEGSRLTVL.

This clonotype has only a few counts. The chain recombines TRBV5-5 with TRBJ2-3; 9 nucleotides match TRBD1. Trimming cost V 1 base and J 4 bases; bases outside gene matches: 7. This CDR3 region has 16 residues. The germline V gene has CDR1 SGHKS and CDR2 YYEKEE (reference sequence). Written as DNA, the CDR3 is TGTGCCAGCAGCTTGCAGGACAGGGGAAACGCAGATACGCAGTATTTT. Amino acids: CASSLQDRGNADTQYF.

This clonotype was counted between two and nine times. CDR3 DNA sequence: TGCGCCAGCAGTGTAGGGGGGCTGAACAATGAGCAGTTCTTC. Its protein product is CASSVGGLNNEQFF. V and J are TRBV5-1 and TRBJ2-1, with D perhaps given as TRBD1 or TRBD2 (6 bases each). Trimming removed 5 bases from V and 5 bases from J, with 14 bases in between. The CDR3 is 14 residues long. Germline V CDR1 and CDR2: SGHRS, YFSETQ.

J is TRBJ1-5 and V is TRBV10-2; 9 bases are shared with TRBD1. The junction had 8 bases not matched to a gene; V was cut back by 10 bases and J by 7 bases. The CDR3 runs to 13 residues. The V gene's germline CDR1 is WSHSY and CDR2 SAAADI. The CDR3 region has the DNA TGCGCCACCAGGGACAGGGTCGACCAGCCCCAGCATTTT. It specifies CATRDRVDQPQHF.

The chain has TRBV2 and TRBJ2-3, with D maybe TRBD2 (6 bases). Trimming pared 7 bases from V and 0 bases from J, leaving 17 bases between. Germline CDR1 and CDR2: SNHLY and FYNNEI. The CDR3 totals 16 residues. CDR3 region: CASTHYGRSSTDTQYF. The CDR3 coding sequence is TGTGCCAGCACCCACTACGGGAGATCTAGCACAGATACGCAGTATTTT. Supplemented by reference TRBV2 and TRBJ2-3, the full variable domain reads EPEVTQTPSHQVTQMGQEVILRCVPISNHLYFYWYRQILGQKVEFLVSFYNNEISEKSEIFDDQFSVERPDGSNFTLKIRSTKLEDSAMYFCASTHYGRSSTDTQYFGPGTRLTVL.

This clonotype was observed a handful of times. This chain joins TRBV12-3 or TRBV12-4 and TRBJ2-2; D is unclear. CDR3 length equals 14 residues. Trimming shortened V by 2 bases and J by 7 bases, and 11 bases separated the two germline ends. CDR3 coding DNA: TGTGCCAGCAGTTTAAACAGCGTAGGCGGGGAGCTGTTTTTT. This gives the protein CASSLNSVGGELFF.

This clonotype has only a few counts. The CDR3 reads CASTPSAGLETQYF. For the CDR3, the DNA is TGTGCCAGCACCCCTTCGGCGGGGTTAGAGACCCAGTACTTC. V usage is TRBV12-3 or TRBV12-4 and J usage is TRBJ2-5; weak D call: TRBD2 (6 bases). V gave up 7 bases and J gave up 4 bases, with 16 bases separating them. The CDR3 has 14 amino acids.

The chain couples TRBV4-2 to TRBJ2-7, with D possibly matching TRBD1 (6 bases). The CDR3 spans 14 residues. V shed 5 bases and J shed 2 bases, with 13 bases lying between them. Per germline, CDR1 LGHNA and CDR2 YNFKEQ. CDR3 protein: CASSAVGQTYEQYF. The CDR3 DNA is TGTGCCAGCAGCGCAGTTGGACAGACCTACGAGCAGTACTTC.

V usage is TRBV10-3 and J usage is TRBJ2-7; TRBD2 matches at 7 bases. The germline V gene has CDR1 ENHRY and CDR2 SYGVKD. There are 15 residues in the CDR3. The J segment lost 3 bases and the V segment lost 1 base, leaving 6 bases of the junction unmatched. CDR3 loop: CAISEYGEGNYEQYF. The CDR3 nucleotides read TGTGCCATCAGTGAGTACGGGGAGGGAAACTACGAGCAGTACTTC.

This clonotype was seen repeatedly, ten times or more. The CDR3 loop is CASSLGGRNQETQYF. The CDR3 region has the DNA TGCGCCAGCAGCTTGGGTGGCAGGAACCAAGAGACCCAGTACTTC. The chain uses TRBV5-1 and TRBJ2-5; D gene ambiguous. This CDR3 region has 15 residues. Trimming took 0 bases from V and 0 from J, leaving 9 bases between them. Germline CDR1 SGHRS, CDR2 YFSETQ.